This T cell receptor (beta chain) was sequenced during a study of T-cell reconstitution after alpha-beta-depleted transplantation in children. The study, taken as a whole, reports: In patients about two months after transplant, alpha-beta T cells reportedly arose from several hundred expanded graft clones. Elevated TCRbeta diversity at day 60 was traced, in some patients, to surviving recipient T cells and thymic progenitors. After one year, T-cell counts and TCRbeta diversity mostly came from new T cells.

Using unique molecular identifiers, the investigators prepared the TCRbeta library. Using its own MiXCR run on the PCR reads, TCRdb lists one record per CDR3 protein. This table holds around 370,000 distinct CDR3 sequences, around 15% found once. The CDR3 spans 14 residues. Germline V CDR1 and CDR2: LGHDT, YNNKEL (reference sequence). V was cut by 0 bases and J by 5 bases, with 10 bases left in between. This clonotype occurred many times. The antigen is not known. This receptor was obtained from a male patient between 2 and 10 years old who had a stem cell transplant for acute lymphoblastic leukemia, so the T cells may come from the graft donor. The chain combines TRBV3-1 with TRBJ2-5; no clear D. Sequencing used PBMCs, mostly from graft donor cells, obtained 360 days after TCRalphabeta/CD19-depleted stem cell transplant. The CDR3 spells CASSQDPGRETQYF. As DNA, the CDR3 is TGTGCCAGCAGCCAAGATCCGGGTAGGGAGACCCAGTACTTC.